This TCR beta chain comes out of a study of cytomegalovirus exposure and HLA in healthy donors. Study-level points and caveats: Cytomegalovirus-associated TCR beta chains were listed, numbering 164. For cytomegalovirus status, the classifier reportedly gave diagnoses with high specificity and sensitivity. In vitro data verified three CMV-associated chains as specific for CMV antigens.

This table comes from immunoSEQ multiplex PCR, and its TCRdb copy is limited to in-frame clones, with some not included. The sample contains 95,000 to 150,000 clones, roughly 88% of which appear only once. Germline-derived CDR1 and CDR2 are SGDLS and YYNGEE. The CDR3 contains 15 residues. Unmatched junction bases numbered 13, after V lost 4 bases and J lost 7 bases. As for this clone: Antigen: not known.

The chain links TRBV9 to TRBJ2-7; 8 nucleotides agree with TRBD2. The source is a woman between 18 and 29 years old in good health and CMV-seropositive. Sequenced input: PBMCs. CDR3 sequence reads: CASSLTGGDLREQYF. The CDR3 DNA reads as TGTGCCAGCAGCTTAACGGGAGGGGACCTTCGGGAGCAGTACTTC.